Listed below are T cell receptor beta chains from one sample, sequenced in a study of beta chain features in type 1 diabetes. Sequencing was performed with immunoSEQ multiplex PCR; in TCRdb, only in-frame clones are kept and a portion is missing. Here the sample spans some 270,000 clones, approximately 14% being singletons. Sequenced: naive CD4+ T cells from blood. These receptors originate from a middle-aged woman in good health. The CDR3 runs from the conserved cysteine through the conserved F or W. Rows may omit the clone size; those that give it use once, few, many or a size class.

abundance: .
v_gene: TRBV2
len: 14
CDR3aa: CASSEARGSQPQHF

abundance: .
v_gene: TRBV12-5
len: 15
CDR3aa: CASGSPGVTSYEQYF

abundance: .
v_gene: TRBV4-1
len: 16
CDR3aa: CASSQVLVGQGYEQYF

abundance: few
v_gene: TRBV25-1
len: 14
CDR3aa: CASSAPQWRERQYF

abundance: few
v_gene: TRBV7-2
len: 13
CDR3aa: CASSLDRGSGYTF

abundance: few
v_gene: TRBV7-2
len: 18
CDR3aa: CASSSARSLRGAKNIQYF

abundance: few
v_gene: TRBV7-2
len: 15
CDR3aa: CASSSLAGASNEQFF

abundance: few
v_gene: TRBV7-2
len: 14
CDR3aa: CASSLLPETGGRYF

abundance: .
v_gene: TRBV6-5
len: 15
CDR3aa: CASSIQGSRANVLTF

abundance: .
v_gene: TRBV29-1
len: 13
CDR3aa: CSVESVERYGYTF

abundance: .
v_gene: TRBV2
len: 14
CDR3aa: CASSEMTATYGYTF

abundance: .
v_gene: TRBV7-7
len: 15
CDR3aa: CASSPGHANWGPLHF

abundance: few
v_gene: TRBV5-1
len: 18
CDR3aa: CASSLGQVGVEAKNIQYF

abundance: .
v_gene: TRBV4-1
len: 13
CDR3aa: CASSQVNNSPLHF

abundance: few
v_gene: TRBV12-5
len: 15
CDR3aa: CASGLVTVGTDTQYF

abundance: few
v_gene: TRBV5-1
len: 14
CDR3aa: CASSGTTNTGELFF

abundance: .
v_gene: TRBV7-2
len: 13
CDR3aa: CASSLVTANEQFF

abundance: few
v_gene: TRBV4-1
len: 15
CDR3aa: CASSQDGSLVGKLFF

abundance: few
v_gene: TRBV4-3
len: 20
CDR3aa: CASSQGAGRGAPANTGELFF

abundance: .
v_gene: TRBV27
len: 15
CDR3aa: CASSFFSGGYNEQFF

abundance: .
v_gene: TRBV5-4
len: 14
CDR3aa: CASSTDSRNTEAFF

abundance: few
v_gene: TRBV6-6
len: 15
CDR3aa: CASRDRVVNTGELFF

abundance: .
v_gene: TRBV7-5
len: 16
CDR3aa: CVRSLGGRGRNTEAFF

abundance: .
v_gene: TRBV7-2
len: 13
CDR3aa: CASSRTPGLPTSF

abundance: .
v_gene: TRBV5-1
len: 15
CDR3aa: CASSFGGRAEEKLFF

abundance: .
v_gene: TRBV7-2
len: 16
CDR3aa: CASSLSGTGVSETQYF

abundance: few
v_gene: TRBV5-1
len: 14
CDR3aa: CASSPGGGGNEQFF

abundance: .
v_gene: TRBV5-1
len: 16
CDR3aa: CASKAGVQASTDTQYF

abundance: few
v_gene: TRBV5-1
len: 14
CDR3aa: CASSPTGDTDTQYF

abundance: few
v_gene: TRBV5-1
len: 13
CDR3aa: CASSSTGQETQYF

abundance: .
v_gene: TRBV5-6
len: 15
CDR3aa: CASSLPTGRNEKLFF

abundance: few
v_gene: TRBV6-6
len: 15
CDR3aa: CASRRKTGDNSPLHF

abundance: .
v_gene: TRBV10-3
len: 14
CDR3aa: CALKTGIGITEAFF

abundance: .
v_gene: TRBV5-6
len: 16
CDR3aa: CASSWRQGASGNTIYF

abundance: once
v_gene: TRBV4-2
len: 20
CDR3aa: CASSQEDSGQGPLAKNIQYF

abundance: few
v_gene: TRBV6-6
len: 15
CDR3aa: CASSGTLLAKNIQYF

abundance: few
v_gene: TRBV7-2
len: 17
CDR3aa: CASSLAFASGGGETQYF

abundance: few
v_gene: TRBV5-8
len: 12
CDR3aa: CASSHRRSEAFF

abundance: .
v_gene: TRBV5-1
len: 16
CDR3aa: CASSVGGQMGQETQYF

abundance: .
v_gene: TRBV5-5
len: 15
CDR3aa: CASSPTGGLNYGYTF

abundance: few
v_gene: TRBV7-8
len: 13
CDR3aa: CASSLNRNYEQYF

abundance: .
v_gene: TRBV29-1
len: 13
CDR3aa: CSVDRQGTYEQYF

abundance: few
v_gene: TRBV19
len: 13
CDR3aa: CASSQDRVNEQFF

abundance: .
v_gene: TRBV7-2
len: 14
CDR3aa: CASSLSALTYEQYF

abundance: .
v_gene: TRBV6-5
len: 12
CDR3aa: CASSYGPYGYTF

abundance: .
v_gene: TRBV2
len: 15
CDR3aa: CASSQQGLGTDTQYF

abundance: few
v_gene: TRBV5-6
len: 16
CDR3aa: CASSLGLAGGTGELFF

abundance: .
v_gene: TRBV10-1
len: 14
CDR3aa: CASSWDSLTDTQYF

abundance: few
v_gene: TRBV19
len: 14
CDR3aa: CASSSGGGSYEQYF

abundance: few
v_gene: TRBV5-1
len: 16
CDR3aa: CASSSNRGDRGDEQFF

abundance: .
v_gene: TRBV19
len: 13
CDR3aa: CASSTGTGDEQFF

abundance: few
v_gene: TRBV5-4
len: 14
CDR3aa: CASSLEIAGETQYF